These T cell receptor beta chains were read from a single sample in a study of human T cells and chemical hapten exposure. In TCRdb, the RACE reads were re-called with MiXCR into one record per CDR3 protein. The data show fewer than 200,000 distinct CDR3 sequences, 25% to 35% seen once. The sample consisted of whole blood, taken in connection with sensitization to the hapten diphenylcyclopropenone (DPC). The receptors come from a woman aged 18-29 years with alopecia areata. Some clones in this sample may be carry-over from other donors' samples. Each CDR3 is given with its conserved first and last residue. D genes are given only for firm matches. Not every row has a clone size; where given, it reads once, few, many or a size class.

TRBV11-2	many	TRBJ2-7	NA	CASSLVLLTHEQYF	TGTGCCAGCAGCTTAGTACTCCTAACCCACGAGCAGTACTTC
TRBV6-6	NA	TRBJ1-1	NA	CASSYTVNTEAFF	TGTGCCAGCAGTTACACAGTGAACACTGAAGCTTTCTTT
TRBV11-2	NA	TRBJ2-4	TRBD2	CASSSTTASGRARYIQYF	TGTGCCAGCAGCTCCACCACGGCTAGCGGGAGGGCCAGGTACATTCAGTACTTC
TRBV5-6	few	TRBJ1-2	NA	CASSFNRSPGANYGYTF	TGTGCCAGCAGCTTTAACAGGAGTCCGGGAGCTAACTATGGCTACACCTTC
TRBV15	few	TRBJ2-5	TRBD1	CATSRDRTGWETQYF	TGTGCCACCAGCAGAGATAGGACAGGGTGGGAGACCCAGTACTTC
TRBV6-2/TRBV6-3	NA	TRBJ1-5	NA	CASSYEGADQPQHF	TGTGCCAGCAGTTACGAAGGGGCGGATCAGCCCCAGCATTTT
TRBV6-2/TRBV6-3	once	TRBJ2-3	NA	CASNPFAGVTDTQYF	TGTGCCAGCAACCCTTTTGCAGGAGTCACAGATACGCAGTATTTT
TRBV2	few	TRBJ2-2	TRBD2	CASTSSGGYTGELFF	TGTGCCAGCACTTCTAGCGGGGGTTACACCGGGGAGCTGTTTTTT
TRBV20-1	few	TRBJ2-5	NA	CSARAPTLGKETQYF	TGCAGTGCTAGAGCCCCTACCCTGGGAAAAGAGACCCAGTACTTC
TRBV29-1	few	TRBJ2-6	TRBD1	CSVGGQGGSGANVLTF	TGCAGCGTGGGGGGACAGGGAGGGTCTGGGGCCAACGTCCTGACTTTC
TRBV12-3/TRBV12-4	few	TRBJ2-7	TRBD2	CASSPRTSNYEQYF	TGTGCCAGCAGTCCCCGGACTAGTAACTACGAGCAGTACTTC
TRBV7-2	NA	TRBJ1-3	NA	CASTISRGPGNTIYF	TGTGCCAGCACCATCTCCCGCGGGCCTGGAAACACCATATATTTT
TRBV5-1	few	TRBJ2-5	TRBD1	CASYVGQVQETQYF	TGCGCCAGCTATGTGGGACAGGTTCAAGAGACCCAGTACTTC
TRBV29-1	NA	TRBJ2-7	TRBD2	CSAVLAESSYEQYF	TGCAGCGCTGTGCTAGCGGAGAGCTCCTACGAGCAGTACTTC
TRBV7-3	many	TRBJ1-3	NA	CASSSRPGGWANTIYF	TGTGCCAGCAGCTCCCGCCCCGGGGGATGGGCAAACACCATATATTTT
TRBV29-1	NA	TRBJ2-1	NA	CSAPRGGTYNEQFF	TGCAGCGCCCCCCGGGGCGGGACCTACAATGAGCAGTTCTTC
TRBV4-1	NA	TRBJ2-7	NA	CASSQLPQRVHEQYF	TGCGCCAGCAGCCAGCTCCCCCAGAGAGTCCACGAGCAGTACTTC
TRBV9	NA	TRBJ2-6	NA	CASSWGSGANVLTF	TGTGCCAGCAGCTGGGGTAGCGGGGCCAACGTCCTGACTTTC
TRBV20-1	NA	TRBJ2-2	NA	CSASPGAGTGELFF	TGCAGTGCTAGCCCGGGGGCCGGCACCGGGGAGCTGTTTTTT
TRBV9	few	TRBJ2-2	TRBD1	CASSVETGVAGELFF	TGTGCCAGCAGCGTAGAAACAGGGGTTGCCGGGGAGCTGTTTTTT
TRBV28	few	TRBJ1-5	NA	CASSLLGQPQHF	TGTGCCAGCAGTTTATTGGGTCAGCCCCAGCATTTT
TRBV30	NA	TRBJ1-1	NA	CAWSVRDRGAFF	TGTGCCTGGAGTGTAAGAGACAGAGGCGCTTTCTTT
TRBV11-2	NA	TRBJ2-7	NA	CASSTQSGPTYEQYF	TGTGCCAGCAGCACACAGAGCGGGCCCACCTACGAGCAGTACTTC
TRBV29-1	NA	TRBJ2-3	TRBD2	CSVEGLAGTSSTDTQYF	TGCAGCGTTGAAGGTCTAGCGGGAACCTCTAGCACAGATACGCAGTATTTT
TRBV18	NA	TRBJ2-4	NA	CASSPLIDGAKNIQYF	TGTGCCAGCTCACCACTCATAGATGGGGCCAAAAACATTCAGTACTTC
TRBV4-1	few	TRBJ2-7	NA	CASSHTWEEQYF	TGCGCCAGCAGCCACACTTGGGAGGAGCAGTACTTC
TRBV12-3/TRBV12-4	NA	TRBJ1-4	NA	CASRPENEKLFF	TGTGCCAGCAGACCGGAGAATGAAAAACTGTTTTTT
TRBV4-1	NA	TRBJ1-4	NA	CASSHPGTANEKLFF	TGCGCCAGCAGCCATCCCGGGACGGCTAATGAAAAACTGTTTTTT
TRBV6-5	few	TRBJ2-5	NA	CASSSTRDIWTQYF	TGTGCCAGCAGTTCGACCAGGGATATCTGGACCCAGTACTTC
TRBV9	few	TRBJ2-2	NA	CASSVASGVLNTGELFF	TGTGCCAGCAGCGTAGCGTCAGGGGTCCTCAACACCGGGGAGCTGTTTTTT
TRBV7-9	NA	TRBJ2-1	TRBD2	CTSSRGRTPGLAGGEFF	TGTACCAGCAGCAGAGGACGGACCCCGGGACTAGCGGGGGGGGAGTTCTTC
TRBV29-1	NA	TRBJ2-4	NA	CSVAQAGGNIQYF	TGCAGCGTTGCTCAGGCTGGGGGCAACATTCAGTACTTC
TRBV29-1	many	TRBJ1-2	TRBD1	CSVVGTGPGYTF	TGCAGCGTTGTCGGGACAGGGCCTGGCTACACCTTC
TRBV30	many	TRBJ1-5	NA	CAWSVKGGQPQHF	TGTGCCTGGAGTGTCAAGGGGGGACAGCCCCAGCATTTT
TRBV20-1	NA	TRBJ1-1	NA	CSAPTGMNTEAFF	TGCAGTGCCCCGACAGGTATGAACACTGAAGCTTTCTTT
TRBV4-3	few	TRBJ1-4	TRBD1	CASSQIQGVTNEKLFF	TGCGCCAGCAGCCAAATACAGGGGGTTACTAATGAAAAACTGTTTTTT
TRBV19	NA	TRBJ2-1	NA	CASSIASRSPYNEQFF	TGTGCCAGTAGTATAGCCTCGCGTTCGCCCTACAATGAGCAGTTCTTC
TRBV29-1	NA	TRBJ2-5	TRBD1	CSIGTGGRETQYF	TGCAGCATCGGGACAGGGGGCCGGGAGACCCAGTACTTC